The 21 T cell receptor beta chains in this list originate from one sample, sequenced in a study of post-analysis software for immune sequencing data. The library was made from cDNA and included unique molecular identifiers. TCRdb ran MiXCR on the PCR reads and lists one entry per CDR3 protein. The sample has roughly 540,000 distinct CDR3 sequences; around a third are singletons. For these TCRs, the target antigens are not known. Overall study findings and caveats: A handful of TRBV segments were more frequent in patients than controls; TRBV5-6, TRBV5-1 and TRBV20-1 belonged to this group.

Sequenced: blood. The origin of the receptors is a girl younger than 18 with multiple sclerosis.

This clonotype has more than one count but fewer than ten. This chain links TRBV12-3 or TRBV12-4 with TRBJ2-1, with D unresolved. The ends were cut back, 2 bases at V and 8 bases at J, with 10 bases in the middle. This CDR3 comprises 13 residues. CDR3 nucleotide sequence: TGTGCCAGCAGTTTATCTCTGGTCGATGAGCAGTTCTTC. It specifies CASSLSLVDEQFF.

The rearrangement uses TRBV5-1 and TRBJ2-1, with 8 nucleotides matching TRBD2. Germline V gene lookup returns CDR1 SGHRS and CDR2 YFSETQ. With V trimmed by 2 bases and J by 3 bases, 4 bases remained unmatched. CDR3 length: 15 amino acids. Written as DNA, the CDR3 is TGCGCCAGCAGCTTCGCAACTAGCGGCTACAATGAGCAGTTCTTC. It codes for CASSFATSGYNEQFF.

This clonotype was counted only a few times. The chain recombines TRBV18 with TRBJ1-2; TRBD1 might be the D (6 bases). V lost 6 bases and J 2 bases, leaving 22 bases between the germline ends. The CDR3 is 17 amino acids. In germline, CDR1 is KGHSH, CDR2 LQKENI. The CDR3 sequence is CASSQEAPGAGNYGYTF. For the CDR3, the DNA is TGTGCCAGCTCTCAGGAGGCTCCAGGGGCGGGAAACTATGGCTACACCTTC. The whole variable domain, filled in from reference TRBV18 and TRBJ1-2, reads NAGVMQNPRHLVRRRGQEARLRCSPMKGHSHVYWYRQLPEEGLKFMVYLQKENIIDESGMPKERFSAEFPKEGPSILRIQQVVRGDSAAYFCASSQEAPGAGNYGYTFGSGTRLTVV.

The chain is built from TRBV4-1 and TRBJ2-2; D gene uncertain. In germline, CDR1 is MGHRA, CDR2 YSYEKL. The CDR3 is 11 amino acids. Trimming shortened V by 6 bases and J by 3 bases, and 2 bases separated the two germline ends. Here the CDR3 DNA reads TGCGCCAGCAGAGACACCGGGGAGCTGTTTTTT. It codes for CASRDTGELFF.

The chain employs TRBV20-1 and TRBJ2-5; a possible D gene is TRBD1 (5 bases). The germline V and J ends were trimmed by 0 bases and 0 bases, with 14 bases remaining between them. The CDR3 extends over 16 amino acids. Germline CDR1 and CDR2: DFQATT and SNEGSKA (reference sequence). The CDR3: CSARDRGEGDQETQYF. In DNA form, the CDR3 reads TGCAGTGCTAGAGATCGCGGCGAAGGGGACCAAGAGACCCAGTACTTC.

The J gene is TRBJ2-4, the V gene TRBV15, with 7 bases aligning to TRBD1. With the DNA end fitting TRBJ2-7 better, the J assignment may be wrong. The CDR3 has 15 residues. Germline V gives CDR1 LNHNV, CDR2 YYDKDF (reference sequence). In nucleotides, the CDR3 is TGTGCCACCAGTCCAGACAGGGCCGCTTGGTCCGAGCAGTACTTC. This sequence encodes CATSPDRAAWSEQYF.

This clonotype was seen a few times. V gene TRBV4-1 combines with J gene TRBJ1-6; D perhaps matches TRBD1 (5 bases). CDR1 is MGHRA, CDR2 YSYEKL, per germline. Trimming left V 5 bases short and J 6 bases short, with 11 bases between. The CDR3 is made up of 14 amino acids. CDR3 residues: CASSDRQTNSPLHF. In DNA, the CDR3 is TGCGCCAGCAGCGATCGACAGACTAATTCACCCCTCCACTTT.

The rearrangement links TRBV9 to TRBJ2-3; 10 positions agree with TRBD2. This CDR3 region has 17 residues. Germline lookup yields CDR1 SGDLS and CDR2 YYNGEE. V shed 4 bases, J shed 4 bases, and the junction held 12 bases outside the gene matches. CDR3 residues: CASSPNSGGPVADTQYF. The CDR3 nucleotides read TGTGCCAGCAGCCCAAATAGCGGGGGGCCAGTAGCAGATACGCAGTATTTT. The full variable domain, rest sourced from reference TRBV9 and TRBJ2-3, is DSGVTQTPKHLITATGQRVTLRCSPRSGDLSVYWYQQSLDQGLQFLIQYYNGEERAKGNILERFSAQQFPDLHSELNLSSLELGDSALYFCASSPNSGGPVADTQYFGPGTRLTVL.

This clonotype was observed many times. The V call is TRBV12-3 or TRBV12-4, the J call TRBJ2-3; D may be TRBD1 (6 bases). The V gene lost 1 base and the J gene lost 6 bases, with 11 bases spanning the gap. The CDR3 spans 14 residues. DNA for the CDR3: TGTGCCAGCAGTTTAGGGGGGCACCGGGATACGCAGTATTTT. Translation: CASSLGGHRDTQYF.

For the CDR3, the DNA is TGTGCCAGCAGTTTAAGCGACAGGGGTCCCGCACATAATGAGCAGTTCTTC. This encodes CASSLSDRGPAHNEQFF. The chain couples TRBV12-3 or TRBV12-4 to TRBJ2-1; TRBD1 matches at 8 bases. J was trimmed by 7 bases and V by 2 bases; bases with no gene match: 13. The CDR3 length is 17 residues.

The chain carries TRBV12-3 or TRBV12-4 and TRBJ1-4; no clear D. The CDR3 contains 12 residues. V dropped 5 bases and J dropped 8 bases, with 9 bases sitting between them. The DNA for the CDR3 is TGTGCCAGCAGTACCCAAGGCGAAAAACTGTTTTTT. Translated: CASSTQGEKLFF.

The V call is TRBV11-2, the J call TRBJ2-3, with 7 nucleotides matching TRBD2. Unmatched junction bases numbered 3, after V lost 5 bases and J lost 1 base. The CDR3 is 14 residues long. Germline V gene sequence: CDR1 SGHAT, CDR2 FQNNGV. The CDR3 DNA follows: TGTGCCAGCAGCGGACGGGGGGGCACAGATACGCAGTATTTT. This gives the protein CASSGRGGTDTQYF.

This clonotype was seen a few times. The CDR3 DNA reads TGTGCCACCAGGTATTGGAACGAAGAGACCCAGTACTTC. Its translation: CATRYWNEETQYF. The gene calls are TRBV15 and TRBJ2-5, with D unresolved. Per germline, CDR1 LNHNV and CDR2 YYDKDF (reference sequence). The CDR3 has 13 amino acids. V was cut by 6 bases and J by 3 bases, with 11 bases left in between.

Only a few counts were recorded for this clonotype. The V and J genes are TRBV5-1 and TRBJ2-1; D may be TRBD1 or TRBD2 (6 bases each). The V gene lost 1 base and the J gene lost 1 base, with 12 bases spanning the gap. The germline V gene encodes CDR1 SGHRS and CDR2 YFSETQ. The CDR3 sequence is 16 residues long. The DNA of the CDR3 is TGCGCCAGCAGCTTGAAGGAGGGGGGTTCCTACAATGAGCAGTTCTTC. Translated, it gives CASSLKEGGSYNEQFF.

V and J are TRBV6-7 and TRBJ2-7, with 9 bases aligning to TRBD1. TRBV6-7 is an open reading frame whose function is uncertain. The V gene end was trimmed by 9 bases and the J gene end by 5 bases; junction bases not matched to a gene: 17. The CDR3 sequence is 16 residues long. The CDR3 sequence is CASTSRRTGDFHEQYF. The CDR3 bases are TGTGCCAGTACTTCTCGGAGGACAGGGGATTTCCACGAGCAGTACTTC.

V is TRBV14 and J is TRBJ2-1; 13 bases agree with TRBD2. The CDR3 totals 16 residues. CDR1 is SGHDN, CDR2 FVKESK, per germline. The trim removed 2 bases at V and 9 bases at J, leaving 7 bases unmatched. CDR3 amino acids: CASSQLTSGGASEQFF. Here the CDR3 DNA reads TGTGCCAGCAGCCAACTTACTAGCGGGGGGGCCAGTGAGCAGTTCTTC.

CDR3 amino acids: CASSLGTPSSYNSPLHF. The CDR3 DNA sequence: TGTGCCAGCAGTTTAGGGACACCGAGCTCCTATAATTCACCCCTCCACTTT. The rearrangement links TRBV12-3 or TRBV12-4 to TRBJ1-6; perhaps TRBD1 as D (5 bases). The CDR3 loop spans 17 amino acids. V was trimmed by 1 base and J by 0 bases, leaving 10 bases between them.

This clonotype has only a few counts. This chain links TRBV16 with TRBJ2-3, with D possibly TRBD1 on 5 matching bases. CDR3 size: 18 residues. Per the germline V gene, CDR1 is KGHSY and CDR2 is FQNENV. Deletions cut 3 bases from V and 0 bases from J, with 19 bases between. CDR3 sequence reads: CASSHLPKTVISTDTQYF. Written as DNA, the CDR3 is TGTGCCAGCAGCCACCTACCCAAGACAGTTATTAGCACAGATACGCAGTATTTT.

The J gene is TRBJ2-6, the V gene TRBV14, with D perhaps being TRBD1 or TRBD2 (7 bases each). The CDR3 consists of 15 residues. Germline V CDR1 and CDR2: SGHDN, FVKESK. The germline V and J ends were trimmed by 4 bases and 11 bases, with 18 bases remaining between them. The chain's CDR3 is CASSLSGGVVDVLTF. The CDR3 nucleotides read TGTGCCAGCAGCCTCTCAGGGGGGGTTGTAGACGTCCTGACTTTC.

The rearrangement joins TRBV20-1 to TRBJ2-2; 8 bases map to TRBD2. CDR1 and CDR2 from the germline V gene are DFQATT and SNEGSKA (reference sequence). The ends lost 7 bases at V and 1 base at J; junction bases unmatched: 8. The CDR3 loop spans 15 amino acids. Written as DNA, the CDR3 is TGCAGTGTGAGCGGGGGATTCCTGAACACCGGGGAGCTGTTTTTT. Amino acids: CSVSGGFLNTGELFF.

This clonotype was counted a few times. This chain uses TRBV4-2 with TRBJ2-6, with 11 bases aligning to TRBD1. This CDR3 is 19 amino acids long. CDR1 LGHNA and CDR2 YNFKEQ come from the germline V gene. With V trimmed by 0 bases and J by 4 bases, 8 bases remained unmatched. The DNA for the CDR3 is TGTGCCAGCAGCCAAGATCCAGTGGGACAGGGGGACGGGGCCAACGTCCTGACTTTC. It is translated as CASSQDPVGQGDGANVLTF.